The rows below give T cell receptor beta chains drawn from one sample of a study of blood T cells in healthy people across ages. TCRdb independently ran MiXCR on the 5' RACE reads; one entry per CDR3 protein. The table includes 980,000 or so distinct CDR3 sequences, about 48% detected once. The sample was blood. The receptors stem from a man aged 25 to 40 in good health. Both conserved end residues are trimmed from each CDR3. Fields, in order: V gene, CDR3 protein.

TRBV6-2/TRBV6-3 ASSPTKRNSNQPQH
TRBV7-8 ASSLVSWDGYT
TRBV29-1 SVETGSGGPFRTDMQY
TRBV7-8 ASSQQRSNTGELF
TRBV7-2 ASSYAGGSFGETQY
TRBV12-3/TRBV12-4 ASVLVNTEAF
TRBV5-5 ASSHATTGGENGYT
TRBV6-2/TRBV6-3 ASSTGTSGAYEQY
TRBV4-1 ASSVPGQGIGNEQF
TRBV7-2 ASSLDSPGGFETQY
TRBV29-1 SVALAGFETQY
TRBV7-9 ASSFGTGVFKGTEAF
TRBV20-1 SANLLPGGYT
TRBV2 ASDNRDRNPHQPQH
TRBV2 ASSTPPSGETQY
TRBV15 ATSRDIETEQF
TRBV24-1 ATSRDGKYDYT
TRBV29-1 SVGGGLNTEAF
TRBV3-1 ASSQAGGGNQPQH
TRBV29-1 SVVDRTGELF
TRBV3-1 ASSQGWSSGYEQY
TRBV5-1 ASSLITEGNEQF
TRBV10-3 AINKRKGAMNTEAF
TRBV7-2 ASSFSLAGQETQY
TRBV27 ASSLSIGAYNYGYT
TRBV7-3 ASSLTTHLDTQY
TRBV6-1 ASSELPGLAGIDSTDTQY
TRBV20-1 SASPPSGGAYEQF
TRBV6-5 ASSYGTSGGNYEQY
TRBV5-1 ASSLAPRRSNSPLH
TRBV4-1 ASSQDPSNSPLH
TRBV18 ASSRGWSDTQY
TRBV20-1 SADSAGTGGANEQF
TRBV4-3 ASSLGPGQPILSTNEKLF
TRBV7-2 ASSLRRGGEQY
TRBV6-5 ASSYPGTGGSTEAF
TRBV30 AYRGQISYNEQF
TRBV12-3/TRBV12-4 ASSLTSETQY